These 24 T cell receptor beta chains were all obtained from the same sample, sequenced in a study of control samples from healthy donors and cancer patients. Clones were read by immunoSEQ multiplex PCR, and TCRdb kept only the in-frame ones, dropping some. The sample has about 80,000 clones, roughly 84% seen once. What was sequenced was PBMCs. These receptor sequences come from a man in his sixties with head and neck cancer.

This clone was observed a few times. The chain employs TRBV5-6 and TRBJ2-1; maybe TRBD2 (6 bases). This CDR3 is built from 18 residues. In germline, CDR1 is SGHDT, CDR2 YYEEEE. Between the trimmed V and J ends, which lost 3 bases and 1 base, there was a span of 20 bases. CDR3 sequence: CASSSLAVIGNSYNEQFF. For the CDR3, the DNA is TGTGCCAGCAGCTCTTTAGCGGTCATCGGAAATTCCTACAATGAGCAGTTCTTC.

In this sample, this clone turned up once. This rearrangement joins TRBV14 to TRBJ1-4, with D unresolved. Germline V gives CDR1 SGHDN, CDR2 FVKESK. This CDR3 is built from 15 residues. V lost 1 base to trimming and J lost 5 bases, with 11 bases between them. CDR3 DNA: TGTGCCAGCAGCCAAGCCGCTGGTCGGAATGAAAAACTGTTTTTT. Translation gives CASSQAAGRNEKLFF.

The V and J genes are TRBV12-3 or TRBV12-4 and TRBJ2-7; 7 bases are a match to TRBD1. The CDR3 spans 13 residues. V was clipped by 6 bases and J by 3 bases; unmatched bases: 5. The CDR3 here is CASSRDSRYEQYF. Here the CDR3 DNA reads TGTGCCAGCAGCAGGGACAGCCGCTACGAGCAGTACTTC.

V is TRBV5-1 and J is TRBJ2-7, with 7 bases aligning to TRBD1. The germline V gene encodes CDR1 SGHRS and CDR2 YFSETQ. The CDR3 sequence is 15 residues long. J was trimmed by 2 bases and V by 0 bases; bases with no gene match: 5. Here the CDR3 reads CASSLGAGGPYEQYF. The CDR3 bases are TGCGCCAGCAGCTTGGGGGCAGGGGGTCCCTACGAGCAGTACTTC. Combining the CDR3 with reference TRBV5-1 and TRBJ2-7 gives the whole variable domain KAGVTQTPRYLIKTRGQQVTLSCSPISGHRSVSWYQQTPGQGLQFLFEYFSETQRNKGNFPGRFSGRQFSNSRSEMNVSTLELGDSALYLCASSLGAGGPYEQYFGPGTRLTVT.

V is TRBV7-9 and J is TRBJ2-1, with D perhaps matching TRBD1 or TRBD2 (7 bases each). Germline CDR1 reads SEHNR; CDR2 reads FQNEAQ (reference sequence). The CDR3 has 15 residues. V was pared by 5 bases and J by 0 bases, with 11 bases between. CDR3 in amino acids: CASSQGGSSYNEQFF. CDR3 nucleotides: TGTGCCAGCAGCCAGGGGGGGAGCTCCTACAATGAGCAGTTCTTC.

This chain links TRBV5-4 with TRBJ2-7; no firm D call. V lost 0 bases and J 5 bases, leaving 12 bases between the germline ends. The V gene's germline CDR1 is SGHNT and CDR2 YYREEE (reference sequence). The CDR3 loop spans 14 amino acids. CDR3 loop: CASSLDVRDNEQYF. The CDR3 nucleotides are TGTGCCAGCAGCTTGGATGTTCGTGACAACGAGCAGTACTTC. The whole variable domain, remainder taken from reference TRBV5-4 and TRBJ2-7, is ETGVTQSPTHLIKTRGQQVTLRCSSQSGHNTVSWYQQALGQGPQFIFQYYREEENGRGNFPPRFSGLQFPNYSSELNVNALELDDSALYLCASSLDVRDNEQYFGPGTRLTVT.

The chain links TRBV6-5 to TRBJ2-7, with 10 positions matching TRBD2. The V segment lost 0 bases and the J segment 2 bases; nucleotides outside the gene matches: 4. The CDR3 has 16 residues. Looked up from germline, CDR1 is MNHEY and CDR2 is SVGAGI. This CDR3 is CASSYSGLADTYEQYF. The CDR3, as DNA: TGTGCCAGCAGTTACTCCGGACTAGCGGATACCTACGAGCAGTACTTC.

V usage is TRBV15 and J usage is TRBJ2-3; 9 nucleotides line up with TRBD2. The CDR3 is 16 amino acids. The V gene's germline CDR1 is LNHNV and CDR2 YYDKDF (reference sequence). V dropped 1 base and J dropped 4; count of bases not matched to a gene: 6. The DNA of the CDR3 is TGTGCCACCAGCAGAGGGAGCGGGAGGCGATCAGATACGCAGTATTTT. It yields the protein CATSRGSGRRSDTQYF.

This chain links TRBV21-1 with TRBJ2-7; TRBD2, as called in the table, went unchecked against the DNA. TRBV21-1 counts as a pseudogene. This CDR3 is 16 amino acids long. The CDR3 region has the DNA TGTGCCAGCAGCTTATGCGTTCCCTATTATTTCTACGAGCAGTACTTC. This encodes CASSLCVPYYFYEQYF.

This chain joins TRBV29-1 and TRBJ2-1; 9 bases match TRBD2. V shed 0 bases and J 4 bases; nucleotides not matched to a gene: 4. Germline V gives CDR1 SQVTM, CDR2 ANQGSEA. The CDR3 loop spans 15 amino acids. The CDR3 DNA is TGCAGCGTTGAAGAGACTAGCGGATTTTACAATGAGCAGTTCTTC. Translation gives CSVEETSGFYNEQFF.

This clone has just one count. The chain is built from TRBV6-2 or TRBV6-3 and TRBJ2-3, with 7 bases matching TRBD2. Germline CDR1 is MNHEY and CDR2 is SVGEGT. This CDR3 region has 16 residues. The V and J ends lost 2 bases and 7 bases, in that order; junction bases with no gene match: 12. This CDR3 reads CASSYPLVAGVYTQYF. As DNA, the CDR3 is TGTGCCAGCAGTTACCCCTTAGTGGCGGGAGTTTATACGCAGTATTTT.

The chain has TRBV14 and TRBJ2-5, with TRBD1 matching 8 bases. Trimming took 4 bases from V and 3 from J; bases not matched to a gene: 13. The CDR3 length is 17 residues. Germline loops: CDR1 SGHDN, CDR2 FVKESK. The CDR3 coding sequence is TGTGCCAGCAGCCCCCTTCAGGGGGCCTACCATAAAGAGACCCAGTACTTC. This encodes CASSPLQGAYHKETQYF.

The rearrangement links TRBV3-1 (or the pseudogene TRBV3-2) to TRBJ1-2; D is unclear. V was cut by 1 base and J by 4 bases, with 10 bases left in between. Germline CDR1 is LGHDT and CDR2 is YNNKEL (reference sequence). The CDR3 contains 14 residues. The CDR3 here is CASSQGQMGYGYTF. The CDR3, as DNA: TGTGCCAGCAGCCAAGGGCAGATGGGCTATGGCTACACCTTC.

The chain couples TRBV29-1 to TRBJ2-7; 12 bases align to TRBD2. The germline V gene encodes CDR1 SQVTM and CDR2 ANQGSEA. The CDR3 contains 14 residues. The V gene end was trimmed by 6 bases and the J gene end by 3 bases; junction bases not matched to a gene: 6. The CDR3 DNA sequence: TGCAGCGTCGCCGGGACTAGCGGGCTCTACGAGCAGTACTTC. Protein: CSVAGTSGLYEQYF.

The chain links TRBV2 to TRBJ1-5; the D is unclear. CDR1 and CDR2 from the germline V gene are SNHLY and FYNNEI. The length of the CDR3 is 13 residues. Trimming shortened V by 4 bases and J by 3 bases, and 7 bases separated the two germline ends. In DNA, the CDR3 is TGTGCCAGCAGTGCGGATCTCAATCAGCCCCAGCATTTT. Its translation is CASSADLNQPQHF.

This sequence joins TRBV30 and TRBJ2-3, with 9 positions matching TRBD2. CDR3 length: 14 amino acids. Trimming took 6 bases from V and 6 from J; bases not matched to a gene: 10. Germline CDR1 GTSNPN, CDR2 SVGIG (reference sequence). CDR3 loop: CACILAGHVDTQYF. In nucleotides, the CDR3 is TGTGCCTGCATACTAGCGGGTCATGTGGATACGCAGTATTTT.

V gene TRBV18 combines with J gene TRBJ2-7; 10 nucleotides line up with TRBD2. The ends lost 6 bases at V and 4 bases at J; junction bases unmatched: 9. Germline assignment: CDR1 KGHSH and CDR2 LQKENI. CDR3 size: 15 residues. CDR3 protein: CASSRAASGSYEQYF. Written as DNA, the CDR3 is TGTGCCAGCTCGCGGGCGGCTAGCGGGAGTTACGAGCAGTACTTC.

V and J are TRBV27 and TRBJ2-3; tentative D call: TRBD2 (6 bases). The CDR3 extends over 16 amino acids. Trimming pared 5 bases from V and 4 bases from J, leaving 19 bases between. CDR1 is MNHEY and CDR2 is SMNVEV in the germline V gene (reference sequence). CDR3 region: CASSASRRGRADTQYF. DNA for the CDR3: TGTGCCAGCAGTGCATCTAGGAGGGGCAGGGCAGATACGCAGTATTTT.

The V and J genes are TRBV6-5 and TRBJ2-1; D unclear. The V and J ends lost 0 bases and 3 bases respectively, with 12 bases between them. The germline V gene encodes CDR1 MNHEY and CDR2 SVGAGI. The CDR3 length is 16 residues. CDR3 loop: CASSYSISHLYNEQFF. CDR3 bases: TGTGCCAGCAGTTACTCGATTTCGCATCTCTACAATGAGCAGTTCTTC.

V gene TRBV5-5 combines with J gene TRBJ1-1; D ambiguous. The CDR3 sequence is 13 residues long. CDR1 and CDR2 from the germline V gene are SGHKS and YYEKEE (reference sequence). V dropped 4 bases and J dropped 2 bases, with 9 bases sitting between them. CDR3 sequence reads: CASSGRRNTEAFF. The CDR3 nucleotides read TGTGCCAGCAGCGGCCGGAGAAACACTGAAGCTTTCTTT.

The J gene is TRBJ1-6, the V gene TRBV10-3; no reliable D call. Germline CDR1 reads ENHRY; CDR2 reads SYGVKD. Between the trimmed V and J ends, which lost 10 bases and 7 bases, there was a span of 11 bases. The CDR3 is 12 residues long. The CDR3 protein is CATRTGNSPLHF. CDR3 in DNA: TGTGCCACTAGGACGGGGAATTCACCCCTCCACTTT.

The gene calls are TRBV5-1 and TRBJ1-1; D possibly corresponds to TRBD1 (5 bases). Trimming took off 7 bases at V and 1 base at J, with 14 bases between the two ends. The CDR3 runs 14 residues. Germline V gene data show CDR1 as SGHRS and CDR2 as YFSETQ. This CDR3 is CASAADTSNTEAFF. Written as DNA, the CDR3 is TGCGCCAGCGCCGCGGACACTTCGAACACTGAAGCTTTCTTT.

The rearrangement uses TRBV18 and TRBJ2-7; D not certain. The CDR3 runs 17 residues. In germline, CDR1 is KGHSH, CDR2 LQKENI. The V gene lost 0 bases and the J gene lost 2 bases, with 17 bases spanning the gap. CDR3 sequence: CASSPPVVASLPYEQYF. DNA for the CDR3: TGTGCCAGCTCACCACCGGTTGTTGCATCCCTGCCCTACGAGCAGTACTTC.

V usage is TRBV3-1 (or the pseudogene TRBV3-2) and J usage is TRBJ1-2; D may be TRBD1 (5 bases). The CDR3 length is 15 residues. Germline CDR1 LGHDT, CDR2 YNNKEL (reference sequence). V lost 6 bases and J 7 bases, leaving 21 bases between the germline ends. CDR3 in amino acids: CASRAPTGGLLGYTF. DNA for the CDR3: TGTGCCAGCAGGGCACCCACCGGGGGATTGCTTGGCTACACCTTC.